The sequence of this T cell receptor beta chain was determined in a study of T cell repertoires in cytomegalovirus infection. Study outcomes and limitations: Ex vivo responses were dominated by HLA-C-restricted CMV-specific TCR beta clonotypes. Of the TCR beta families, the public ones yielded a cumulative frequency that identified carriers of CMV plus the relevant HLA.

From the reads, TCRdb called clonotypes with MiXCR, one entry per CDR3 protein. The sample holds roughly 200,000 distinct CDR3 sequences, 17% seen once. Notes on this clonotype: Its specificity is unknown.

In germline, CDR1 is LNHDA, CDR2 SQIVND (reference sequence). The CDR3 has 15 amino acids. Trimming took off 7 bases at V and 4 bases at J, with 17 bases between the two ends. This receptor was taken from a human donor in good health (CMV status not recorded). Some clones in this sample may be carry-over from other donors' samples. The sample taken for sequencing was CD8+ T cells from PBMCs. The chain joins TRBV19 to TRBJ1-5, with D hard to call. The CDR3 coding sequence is TGTGCCAGTACCCCCGGGCAGACCCTAAATCAGCCCCAGCATTTT. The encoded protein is CASTPGQTLNQPQHF.